This TCR beta chain was recorded in a study of blood T cells in healthy people across ages. Turning to this clonotype: Its antigen is not identified.

The authors ran a second PCR of about 6 to 11 cycles using a sample-barcoded 5' primer and a J-beta primer mix. TCRdb reprocessed the 5' RACE reads with MiXCR, giving one entry per CDR3 protein. The sample has some 760,000 distinct CDR3 sequences, just under 25% seen once. General study points: The lack of PBMC sorting stopped any conclusive naive versus antigen-experienced comparison.

J was trimmed by 3 bases and V by 5 bases; bases with no gene match: 3. CDR3 length: 15 residues. Per germline, CDR1 SGHVS and CDR2 FQNEAQ. The sample was also reused in another study, on T cells of mothers and their children.

The TCR comes from a boy under 18 in good health. The gene calls are TRBV7-8 and TRBJ2-4, with TRBD2 matching over 11 bases. Sequencing was carried out using blood. As DNA, the CDR3 is TGTGCCAGCAGCCAAACTAGCGGGGGCAAAAACATTCAGTACTTC. This sequence encodes CASSQTSGGKNIQYF.